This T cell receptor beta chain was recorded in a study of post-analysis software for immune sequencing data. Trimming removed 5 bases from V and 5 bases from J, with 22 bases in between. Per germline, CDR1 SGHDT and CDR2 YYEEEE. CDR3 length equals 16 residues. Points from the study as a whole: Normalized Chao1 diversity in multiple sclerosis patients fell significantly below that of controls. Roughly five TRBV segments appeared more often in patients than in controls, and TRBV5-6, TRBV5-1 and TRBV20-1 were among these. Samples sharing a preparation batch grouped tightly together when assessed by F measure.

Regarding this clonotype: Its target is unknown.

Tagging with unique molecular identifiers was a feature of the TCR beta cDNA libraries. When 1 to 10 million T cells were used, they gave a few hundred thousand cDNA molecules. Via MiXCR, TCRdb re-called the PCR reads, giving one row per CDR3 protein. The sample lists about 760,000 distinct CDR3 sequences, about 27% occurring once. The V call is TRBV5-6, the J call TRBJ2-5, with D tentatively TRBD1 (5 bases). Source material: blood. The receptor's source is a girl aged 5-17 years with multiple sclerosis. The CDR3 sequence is CASRTIIDSARETQYF. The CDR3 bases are TGTGCCAGCAGAACCATAATCGACAGTGCCCGGGAGACCCAGTACTTC.